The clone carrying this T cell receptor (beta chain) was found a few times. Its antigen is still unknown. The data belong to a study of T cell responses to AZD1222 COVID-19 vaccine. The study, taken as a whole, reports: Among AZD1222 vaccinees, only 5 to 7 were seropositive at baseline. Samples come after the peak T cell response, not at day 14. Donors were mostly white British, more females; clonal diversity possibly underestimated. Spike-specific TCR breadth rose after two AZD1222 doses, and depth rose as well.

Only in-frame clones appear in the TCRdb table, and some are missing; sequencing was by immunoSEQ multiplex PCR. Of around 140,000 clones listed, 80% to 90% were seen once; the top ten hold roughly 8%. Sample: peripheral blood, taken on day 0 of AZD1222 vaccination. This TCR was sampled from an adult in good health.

This CDR3 is CASRPVGTYEQYF. The CDR3 bases are TGTGCCAGCCGCCCGGTTGGGACCTACGAGCAGTACTTC. J is TRBJ2-7 and V is TRBV25-1; D is ambiguous. The CDR3 sequence is 13 residues long. Germline V gene data show CDR1 as MGHDK and CDR2 as SYGVNS. Trimming pared 8 bases from V and 2 bases from J, leaving 13 bases between.